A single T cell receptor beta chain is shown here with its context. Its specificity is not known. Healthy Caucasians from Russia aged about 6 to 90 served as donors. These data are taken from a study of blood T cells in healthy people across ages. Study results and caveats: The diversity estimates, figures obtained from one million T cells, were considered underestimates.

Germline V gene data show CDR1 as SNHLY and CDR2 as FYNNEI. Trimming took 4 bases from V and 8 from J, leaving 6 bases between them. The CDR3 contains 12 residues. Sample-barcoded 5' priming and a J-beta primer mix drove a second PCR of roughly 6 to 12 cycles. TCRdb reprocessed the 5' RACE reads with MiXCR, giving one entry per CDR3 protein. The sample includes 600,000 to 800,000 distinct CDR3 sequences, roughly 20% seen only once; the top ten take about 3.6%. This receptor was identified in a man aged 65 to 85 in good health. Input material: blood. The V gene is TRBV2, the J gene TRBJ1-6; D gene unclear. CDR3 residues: CASSGLDSPLHF. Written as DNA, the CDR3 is TGTGCCAGCAGTGGTCTGGATTCACCCCTCCACTTT. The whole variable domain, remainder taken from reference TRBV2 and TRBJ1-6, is EPEVTQTPSHQVTQMGQEVILRCVPISNHLYFYWYRQILGQKVEFLVSFYNNEISEKSEIFDDQFSVERPDGSNFTLKIRSTKLEDSAMYFCASSGLDSPLHFGNGTRLTVT.